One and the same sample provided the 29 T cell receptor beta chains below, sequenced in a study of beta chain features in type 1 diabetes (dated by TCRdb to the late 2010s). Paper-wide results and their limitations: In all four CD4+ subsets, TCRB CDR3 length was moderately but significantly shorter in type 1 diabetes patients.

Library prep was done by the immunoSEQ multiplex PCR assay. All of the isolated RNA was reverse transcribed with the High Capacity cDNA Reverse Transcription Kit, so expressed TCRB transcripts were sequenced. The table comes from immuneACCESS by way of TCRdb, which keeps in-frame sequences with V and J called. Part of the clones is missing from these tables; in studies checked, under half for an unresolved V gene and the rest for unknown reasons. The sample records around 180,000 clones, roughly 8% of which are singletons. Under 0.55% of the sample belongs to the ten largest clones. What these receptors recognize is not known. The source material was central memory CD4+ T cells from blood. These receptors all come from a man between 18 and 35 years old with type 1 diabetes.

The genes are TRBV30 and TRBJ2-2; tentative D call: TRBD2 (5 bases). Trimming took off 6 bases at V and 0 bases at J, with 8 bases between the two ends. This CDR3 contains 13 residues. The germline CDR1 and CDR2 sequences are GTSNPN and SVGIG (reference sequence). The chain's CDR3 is CACSSPNTGELFF. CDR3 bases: TGTGCCTGCTCTAGCCCGAACACCGGGGAGCTGTTTTTT.

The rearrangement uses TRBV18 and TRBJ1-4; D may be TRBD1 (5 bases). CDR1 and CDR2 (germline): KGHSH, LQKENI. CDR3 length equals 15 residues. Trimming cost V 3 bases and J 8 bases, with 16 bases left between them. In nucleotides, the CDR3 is TGTGCCAGCTCACCGAGGACGGCCCAGGGAGAAAAACTGTTTTTT. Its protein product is CASSPRTAQGEKLFF.

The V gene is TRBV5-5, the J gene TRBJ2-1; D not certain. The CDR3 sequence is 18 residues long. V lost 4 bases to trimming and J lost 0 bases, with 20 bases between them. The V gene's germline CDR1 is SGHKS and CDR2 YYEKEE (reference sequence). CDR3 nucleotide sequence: TGTGCCAGCAGCCCGCTCCCAGACTCACTTAGCTCCTACAATGAGCAGTTCTTC. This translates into CASSPLPDSLSSYNEQFF.

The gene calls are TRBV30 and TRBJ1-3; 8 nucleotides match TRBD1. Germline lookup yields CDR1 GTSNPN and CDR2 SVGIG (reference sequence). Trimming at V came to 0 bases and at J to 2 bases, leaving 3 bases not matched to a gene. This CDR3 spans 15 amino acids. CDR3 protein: CAWSVLTGAGNTIYF. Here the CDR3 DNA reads TGTGCCTGGAGTGTCCTGACAGGGGCTGGAAACACCATATATTTT.

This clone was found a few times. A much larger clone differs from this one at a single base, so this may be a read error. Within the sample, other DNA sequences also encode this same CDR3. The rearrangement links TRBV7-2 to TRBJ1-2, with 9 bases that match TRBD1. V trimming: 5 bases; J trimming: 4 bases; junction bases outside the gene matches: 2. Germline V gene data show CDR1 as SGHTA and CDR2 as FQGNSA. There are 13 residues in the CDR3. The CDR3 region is CASSAGQGYGYTF. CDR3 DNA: TGTGCCAGCAGCGCGGGACAGGGCTATGGCTACACCTTC.

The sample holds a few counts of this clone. The CDR3 here is CASRITPGSYEQYF. The CDR3, as DNA: TGCGCCTCCCGTATCACCCCAGGGTCCTACGAGCAGTACTTC. This rearrangement joins TRBV5-1 to TRBJ2-7, with D perhaps matching TRBD1 (5 bases). V was pared by 10 bases and J by 1 base, with 18 bases between. The V gene's germline CDR1 is SGHRS and CDR2 YFSETQ. The CDR3 length is 14 residues. The full variable domain, rest sourced from reference TRBV5-1 and TRBJ2-7, is KAGVTQTPRYLIKTRGQQVTLSCSPISGHRSVSWYQQTPGQGLQFLFEYFSETQRNKGNFPGRFSGRQFSNSRSEMNVSTLELGDSALYLCASRITPGSYEQYFGPGTRLTVT.

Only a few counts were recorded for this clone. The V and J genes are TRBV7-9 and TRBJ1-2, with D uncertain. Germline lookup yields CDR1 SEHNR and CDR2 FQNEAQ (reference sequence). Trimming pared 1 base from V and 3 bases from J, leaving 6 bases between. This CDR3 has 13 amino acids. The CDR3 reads CASSLGPDYGYTF. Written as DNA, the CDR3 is TGTGCCAGCAGCTTAGGGCCAGACTATGGCTACACCTTC.

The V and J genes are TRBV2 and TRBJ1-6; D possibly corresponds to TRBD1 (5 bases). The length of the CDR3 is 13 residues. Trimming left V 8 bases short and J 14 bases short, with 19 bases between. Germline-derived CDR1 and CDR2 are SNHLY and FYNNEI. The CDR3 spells CASQSGRDAALHF. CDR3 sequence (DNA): TGTGCCAGCCAGTCCGGGCGGGACGCAGCCCTCCACTTT.

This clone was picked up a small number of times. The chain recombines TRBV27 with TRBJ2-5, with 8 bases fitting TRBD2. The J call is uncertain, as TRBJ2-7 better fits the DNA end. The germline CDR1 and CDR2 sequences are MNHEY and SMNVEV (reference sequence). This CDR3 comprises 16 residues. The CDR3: CASSFGGGGRQGEQYF. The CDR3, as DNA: TGTGCCAGCAGTTTTGGAGGCGGGGGGCGCCAAGGCGAGCAGTACTTC.

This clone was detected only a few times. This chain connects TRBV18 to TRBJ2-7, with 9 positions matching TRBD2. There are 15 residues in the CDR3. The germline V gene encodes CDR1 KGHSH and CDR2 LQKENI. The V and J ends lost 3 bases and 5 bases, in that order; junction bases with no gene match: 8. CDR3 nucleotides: TGTGCCAGCTCACCGGCGGGGGGGCTGGGGAACGAGCAGTACTTC. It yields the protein CASSPAGGLGNEQYF.

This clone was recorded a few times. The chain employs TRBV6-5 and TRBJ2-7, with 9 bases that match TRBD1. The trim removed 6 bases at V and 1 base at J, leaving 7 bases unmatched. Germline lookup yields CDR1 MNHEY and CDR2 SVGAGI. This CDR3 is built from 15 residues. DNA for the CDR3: TGTGCCAGCAGGTTCACAGGGGGCGAATCCTACGAGCAGTACTTC. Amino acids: CASRFTGGESYEQYF.

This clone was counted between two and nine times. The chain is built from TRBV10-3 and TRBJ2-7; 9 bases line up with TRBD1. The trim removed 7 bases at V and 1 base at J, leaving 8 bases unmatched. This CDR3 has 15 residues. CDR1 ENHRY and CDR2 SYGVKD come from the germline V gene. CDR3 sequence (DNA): TGTGCCATCAACACGGACGGACAGGGGTCCTACGAGCAGTACTTC. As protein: CAINTDGQGSYEQYF.

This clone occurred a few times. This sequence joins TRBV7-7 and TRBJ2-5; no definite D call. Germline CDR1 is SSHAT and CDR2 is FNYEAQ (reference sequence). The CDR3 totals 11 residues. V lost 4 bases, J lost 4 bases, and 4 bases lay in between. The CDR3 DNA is TGTGCCAGCAGCTCCAGAGAGACCCAGTACTTC. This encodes CASSSRETQYF.

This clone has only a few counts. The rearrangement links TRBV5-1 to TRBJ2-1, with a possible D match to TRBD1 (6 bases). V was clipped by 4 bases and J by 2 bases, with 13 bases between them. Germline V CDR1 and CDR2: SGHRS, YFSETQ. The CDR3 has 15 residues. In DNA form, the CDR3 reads TGCGCCAGCAGCGATTCGGGACACCCCTACAATGAGCAGTTCTTC. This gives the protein CASSDSGHPYNEQFF.

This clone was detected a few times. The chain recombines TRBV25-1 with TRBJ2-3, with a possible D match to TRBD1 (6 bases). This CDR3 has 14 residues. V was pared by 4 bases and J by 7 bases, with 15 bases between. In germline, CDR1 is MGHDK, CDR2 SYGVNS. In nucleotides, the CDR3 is TGTGCCAGCAGTGGGGTTGGGGGCTTGAATACGCAGTATTTT. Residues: CASSGVGGLNTQYF.

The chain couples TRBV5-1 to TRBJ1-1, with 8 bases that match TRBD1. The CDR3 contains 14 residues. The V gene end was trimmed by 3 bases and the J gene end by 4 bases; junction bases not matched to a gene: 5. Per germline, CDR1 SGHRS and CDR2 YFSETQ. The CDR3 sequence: CASSWGQVSTEAFF. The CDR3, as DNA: TGCGCCAGCAGCTGGGGACAGGTGAGCACTGAAGCTTTCTTT.

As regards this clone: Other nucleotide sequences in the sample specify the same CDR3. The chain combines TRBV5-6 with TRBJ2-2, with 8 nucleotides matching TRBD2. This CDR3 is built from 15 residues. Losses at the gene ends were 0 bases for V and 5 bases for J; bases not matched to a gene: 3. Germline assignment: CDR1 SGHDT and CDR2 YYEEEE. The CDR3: CASSLVAGGTGELFF. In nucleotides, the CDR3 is TGTGCCAGCAGCTTGGTCGCGGGGGGTACCGGGGAGCTGTTTTTT.

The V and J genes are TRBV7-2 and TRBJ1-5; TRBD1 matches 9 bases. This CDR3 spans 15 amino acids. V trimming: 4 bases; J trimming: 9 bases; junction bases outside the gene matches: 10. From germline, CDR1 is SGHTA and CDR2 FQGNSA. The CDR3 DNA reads TGTGCCAGCAGCTCCGGACAGGGGTCCAGTCGGCCCCAGCATTTT. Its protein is CASSSGQGSSRPQHF.

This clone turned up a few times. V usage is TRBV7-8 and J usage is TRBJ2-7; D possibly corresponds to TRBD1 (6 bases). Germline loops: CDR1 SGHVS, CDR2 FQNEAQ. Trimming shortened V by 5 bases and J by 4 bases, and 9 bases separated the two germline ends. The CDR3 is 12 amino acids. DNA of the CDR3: TGTGCCAGCAGCACAACAGGGTACGAGCAGTACTTC. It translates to CASSTTGYEQYF.

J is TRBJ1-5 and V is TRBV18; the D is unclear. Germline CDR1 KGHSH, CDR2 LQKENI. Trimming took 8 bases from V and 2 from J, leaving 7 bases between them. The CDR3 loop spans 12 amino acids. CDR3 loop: CASGEGNQPQHF. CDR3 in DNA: TGTGCCAGCGGAGAGGGCAATCAGCCCCAGCATTTT. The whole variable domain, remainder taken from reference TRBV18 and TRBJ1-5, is NAGVMQNPRHLVRRRGQEARLRCSPMKGHSHVYWYRQLPEEGLKFMVYLQKENIIDESGMPKERFSAEFPKEGPSILRIQQVVRGDSAAYFCASGEGNQPQHFGDGTRLSIL.

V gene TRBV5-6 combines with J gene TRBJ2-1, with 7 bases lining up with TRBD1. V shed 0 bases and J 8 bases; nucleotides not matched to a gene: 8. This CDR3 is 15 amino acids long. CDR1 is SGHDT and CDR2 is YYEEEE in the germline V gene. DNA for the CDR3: TGTGCCAGCAGCTTGGGCTGGACAGGCGAGGATGAGCAGTTCTTC. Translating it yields CASSLGWTGEDEQFF.

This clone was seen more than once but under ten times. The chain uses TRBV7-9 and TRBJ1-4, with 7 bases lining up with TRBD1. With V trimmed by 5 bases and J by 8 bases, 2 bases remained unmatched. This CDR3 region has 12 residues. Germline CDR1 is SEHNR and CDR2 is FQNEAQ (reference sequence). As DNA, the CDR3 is TGTGCCAGCAGCCAACAGGGGGAAAAACTGTTTTTT. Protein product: CASSQQGEKLFF.

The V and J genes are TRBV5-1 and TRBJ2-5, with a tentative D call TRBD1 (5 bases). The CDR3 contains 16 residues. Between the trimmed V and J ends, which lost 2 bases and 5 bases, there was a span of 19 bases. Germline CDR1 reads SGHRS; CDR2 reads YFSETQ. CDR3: CASSFLGQGGWETQYF. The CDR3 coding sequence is TGCGCCAGCAGCTTCCTGGGGCAGGGTGGATGGGAGACCCAGTACTTC.

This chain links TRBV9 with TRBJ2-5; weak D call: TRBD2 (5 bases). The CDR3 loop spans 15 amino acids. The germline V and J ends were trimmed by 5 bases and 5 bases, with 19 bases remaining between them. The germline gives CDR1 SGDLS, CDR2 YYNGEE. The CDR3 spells CASRPNGLSTETQYF. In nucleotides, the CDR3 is TGTGCCAGCAGACCAAACGGACTCAGCACTGAGACCCAGTACTTC.

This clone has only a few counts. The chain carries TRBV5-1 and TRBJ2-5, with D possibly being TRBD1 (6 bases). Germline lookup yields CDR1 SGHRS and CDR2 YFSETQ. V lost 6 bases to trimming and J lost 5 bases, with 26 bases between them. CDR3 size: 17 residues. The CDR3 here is CASNPGTLTGFGETQYF. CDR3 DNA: TGCGCCAGCAACCCTGGAACCCTCACAGGGTTTGGGGAGACCCAGTACTTC.

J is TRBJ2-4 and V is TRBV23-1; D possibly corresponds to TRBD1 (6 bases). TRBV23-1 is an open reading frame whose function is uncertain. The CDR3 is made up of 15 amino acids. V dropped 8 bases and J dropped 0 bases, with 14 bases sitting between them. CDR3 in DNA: TGCGCCAGCCAGACAGGAGAGAAAGCCAAAAACATTCAGTACTTC. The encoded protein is CASQTGEKAKNIQYF.

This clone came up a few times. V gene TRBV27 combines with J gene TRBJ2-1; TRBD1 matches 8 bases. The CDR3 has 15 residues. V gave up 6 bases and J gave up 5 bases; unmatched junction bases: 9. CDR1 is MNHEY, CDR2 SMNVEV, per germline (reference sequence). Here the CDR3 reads CASRGWRQGNNEQFF. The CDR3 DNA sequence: TGTGCCAGCAGGGGCTGGAGACAGGGGAACAATGAGCAGTTCTTC.

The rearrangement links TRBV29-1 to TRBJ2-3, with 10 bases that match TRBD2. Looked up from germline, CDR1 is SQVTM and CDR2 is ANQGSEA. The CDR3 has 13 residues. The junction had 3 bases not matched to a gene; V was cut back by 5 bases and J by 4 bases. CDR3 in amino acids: CSVRLAGADTQYF. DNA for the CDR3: TGCAGCGTTCGTCTAGCGGGAGCAGATACGCAGTATTTT.

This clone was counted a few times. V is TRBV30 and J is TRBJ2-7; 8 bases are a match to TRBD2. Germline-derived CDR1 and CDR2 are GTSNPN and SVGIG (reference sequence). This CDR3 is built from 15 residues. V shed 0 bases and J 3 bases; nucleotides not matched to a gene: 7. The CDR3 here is CAWSVQSGGGYEQYF. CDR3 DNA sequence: TGTGCCTGGAGTGTACAGTCGGGGGGGGGCTACGAGCAGTACTTC.